The 2 T cell receptor beta chains in this list originate from one sample, sequenced in a study of blood T cells in healthy people across ages (dated by TCRdb to between 2015 and 2017). Libraries were constructed by 5' RACE. The instrument given in TCRdb is Illumina HiSeq 2500. The second PCR ran for roughly 7 to 12 cycles and used a J-beta primer mix along with a sample-barcoded 5' primer. TCRdb trimmed the raw reads at Q25, called clones with MiXCR and kept productive beta chains. One record per CDR3 amino acid sequence lists the most common genes and DNA. For this sample the table gives roughly 1,500,000 distinct CDR3 sequences, of which around 35% were detected only once. The leading ten clones occupy around 11% of the sample. Sequencing was carried out using blood. The receptors shown here come from a woman in her twenties or thirties in good health.

The sample holds one count of this clonotype. The chain uses TRBV24-1 and TRBJ1-5, with D tentatively TRBD1 (6 bases). The CDR3 consists of 14 residues. The germline V gene encodes CDR1 KGHDR and CDR2 SFDVKD. V was shortened by 6 bases and J by 1 base, with 9 bases between the two germline ends. In DNA, the CDR3 is TGTGCCACCAGTAACAGGGCCAGCAATCAGCCCCAGCATTTT. Protein: CATSNRASNQPQHF.

This clonotype was observed a few times. The CDR3 is CASNSPGTHTYNEQFF. CDR3 coding DNA: TGTGCCAGCAATTCCCCGGGGACCCATACCTACAATGAGCAGTTCTTC. The V gene is TRBV12-3 or TRBV12-4, the J gene TRBJ2-1; possibly TRBD1 or TRBD2 for D (5 bases each). Trimming took 7 bases from V and 2 from J, leaving 18 bases between them. The CDR3 is made up of 16 amino acids.